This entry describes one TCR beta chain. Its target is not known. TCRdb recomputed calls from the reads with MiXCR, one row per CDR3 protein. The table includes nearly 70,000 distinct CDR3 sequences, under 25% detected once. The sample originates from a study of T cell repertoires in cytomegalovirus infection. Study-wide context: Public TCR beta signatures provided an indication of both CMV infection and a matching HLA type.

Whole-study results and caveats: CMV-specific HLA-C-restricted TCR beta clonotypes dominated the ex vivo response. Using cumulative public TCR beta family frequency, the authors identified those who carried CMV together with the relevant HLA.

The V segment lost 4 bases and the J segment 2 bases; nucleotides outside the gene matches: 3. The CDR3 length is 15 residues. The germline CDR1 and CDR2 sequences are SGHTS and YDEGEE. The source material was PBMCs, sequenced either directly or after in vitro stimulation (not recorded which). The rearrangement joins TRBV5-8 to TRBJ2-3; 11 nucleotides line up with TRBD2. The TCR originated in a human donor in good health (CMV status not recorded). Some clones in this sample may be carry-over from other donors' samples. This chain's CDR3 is CASSPGLAATDTQYF. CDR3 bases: TGTGCCAGCAGCCCGGGACTAGCGGCCACAGATACGCAGTATTTT.